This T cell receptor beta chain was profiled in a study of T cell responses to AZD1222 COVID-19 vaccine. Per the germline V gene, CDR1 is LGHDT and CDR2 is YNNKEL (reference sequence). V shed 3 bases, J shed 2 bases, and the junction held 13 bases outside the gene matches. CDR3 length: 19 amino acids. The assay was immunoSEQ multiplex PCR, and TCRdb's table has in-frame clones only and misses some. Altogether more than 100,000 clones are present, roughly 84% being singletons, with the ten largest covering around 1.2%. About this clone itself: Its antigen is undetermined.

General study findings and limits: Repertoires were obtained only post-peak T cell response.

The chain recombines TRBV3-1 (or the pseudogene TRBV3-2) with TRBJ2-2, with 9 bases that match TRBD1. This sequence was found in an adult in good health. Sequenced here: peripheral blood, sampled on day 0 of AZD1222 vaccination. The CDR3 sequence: CASSQRLRGQGFNTGELFF. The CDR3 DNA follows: TGTGCCAGCAGCCAGAGGCTGCGGGGACAGGGTTTCAACACCGGGGAGCTGTTTTTT.